The 9 T cell receptor beta chains below come from one sample, sequenced in a study of lymphopenia after photon versus proton radiotherapy. Data came from immunoSEQ multiplex PCR; TCRdb stores just in-frame clones and leaves some out. This table has 35,000 to 40,000 clones, around 85% appearing once. Material: peripheral blood, obtained from a patient treated with photon-based radiotherapy. Receptors originate from a man aged 45-60 years with gastric cancer.

The chain has TRBV6-5 and TRBJ2-1; 8 bases line up with TRBD1. From germline, CDR1 is MNHEY and CDR2 SVGAGI. J lost 15 bases, V lost 7 bases, and 8 bases had no gene match. CDR3 length: 11 amino acids. The chain's CDR3 is CASMRDRGWFF. CDR3 in DNA: TGTGCCAGCATGAGAGACAGGGGATGGTTCTTC.

The chain carries TRBV28 and TRBJ2-5; 7 positions agree with TRBD1. Germline CDR1 is MDHEN and CDR2 is SYDVKM. The CDR3 consists of 18 residues. The trim removed 2 bases at V and 5 bases at J, leaving 17 bases unmatched. CDR3 region: CASSLRGGLGQRGETQYF. Written as DNA, the CDR3 is TGTGCCAGCAGTTTAAGGGGCGGTCTGGGACAGAGGGGGGAGACCCAGTACTTC.

V and J are TRBV6-5 and TRBJ2-3, with D unclear. CDR1 MNHEY and CDR2 SVGAGI come from the germline V gene. This CDR3 is built from 16 residues. The V end was cut by 4 bases, the J end by 1 base, with 15 bases between. CDR3 coding DNA: TGTGCCAGCAGTTTAAGAGGCTTGGACGGCACAGATACGCAGTATTTT. This encodes CASSLRGLDGTDTQYF.

This chain connects TRBV18 to TRBJ1-1; TRBD1 matches at 10 bases. The germline gives CDR1 KGHSH, CDR2 LQKENI. The CDR3 has 15 amino acids. J lost 4 bases, V lost 3 bases, and 5 bases had no gene match. CDR3 sequence reads: CASSPDRGLVTEAFF. CDR3 bases: TGTGCCAGCTCACCTGACAGGGGGCTAGTCACTGAAGCTTTCTTT.

V is TRBV28 and J is TRBJ1-5, with 8 bases matching TRBD1. Germline loops: CDR1 MDHEN, CDR2 SYDVKM. V dropped 9 bases and J dropped 2; count of bases not matched to a gene: 15. This CDR3 region has 17 residues. In nucleotides, the CDR3 is TGTGCCAGTGGGATTAGGACAGGGATGTTCGGCAATCAGCCCCAGCATTTT. As protein: CASGIRTGMFGNQPQHF.

The genes are TRBV11-2 and TRBJ2-7; TRBD2 aligns across 7 bases. Germline CDR1 is SGHAT and CDR2 is FQNNGV. V lost 5 bases and J lost 0; bases outside the gene matches: 13. CDR3 size: 17 residues. The CDR3 loop reads CASSPGRQREGSYEQYF. The CDR3 coding sequence is TGTGCCAGCAGCCCGGGCCGCCAGAGGGAGGGCTCCTACGAGCAGTACTTC. Looking up the rest from reference TRBV11-2 and TRBJ2-7 gives the full variable domain: EAGVAQSPRYKIIEKRQSVAFWCNPISGHATLYWYQQILGQGPKLLIQFQNNGVVDDSQLPKDRFSAERLKGVDSTLKIQPAKLEDSAVYLCASSPGRQREGSYEQYFGPGTRLTVT.

J is TRBJ1-4 and V is TRBV5-8; unclear D gene. From germline, CDR1 is SGHTS and CDR2 YDEGEE. Between the trimmed V and J ends, which lost 0 bases and 4 bases, there was a span of 10 bases. The CDR3 length is 15 residues. The chain's CDR3 is CASSLGGLFNEKLFF. The CDR3 bases are TGTGCCAGCAGCTTGGGAGGGCTATTTAATGAAAAACTGTTTTTT. Full variable domain (outside the CDR3, taken from reference TRBV5-8 and TRBJ1-4): EAGVTQSPTHLIKTRGQQATLRCSPISGHTSVYWYQQALGLGLQFLLWYDEGEERNRGNFPPRFSGRQFPNYSSELNVNALELEDSALYLCASSLGGLFNEKLFFGSGTQLSVL.

The genes are TRBV11-3 and TRBJ2-1; 12 bases are a match to TRBD1. Losses at the gene ends were 1 base for V and 8 bases for J; bases not matched to a gene: 6. This CDR3 region has 16 residues. Germline values: CDR1 SGHNT, CDR2 YENEEA. CDR3 amino acids: CASSLGGQGAFDEQFF. The CDR3 nucleotides are TGTGCCAGCAGCTTAGGGGGACAGGGGGCTTTCGATGAGCAGTTCTTC.

The V gene is TRBV7-2, the J gene TRBJ2-3; TRBD2 agrees at 11 bases. CDR3 length: 15 amino acids. The V gene end was trimmed by 5 bases and the J gene end by 5 bases; junction bases not matched to a gene: 6. Germline V lookup: CDR1 SGHTA, CDR2 FQGNSA. In nucleotides, the CDR3 is TGTGCCAGCAGCCGACTAGCGGGAAGGAGAGATACGCAGTATTTT. It translates to CASSRLAGRRDTQYF.